This T cell receptor (beta chain) appears in the sequencing data of a study of type 1 and type 2 diabetes patients. Genomic DNA was the PCR template. Amplification of the beta chain CDR3 used 30 forward and 13 reverse multiplex primers. Using its own MiXCR run on the multiplex PCR reads, TCRdb lists one record per CDR3 protein. This table holds under 300,000 distinct CDR3 sequences, more than 45% found once. V lost 4 bases and J 3 bases, leaving 11 bases between the germline ends. The CDR3 extends over 14 amino acids. From germline, CDR1 is SNHLY and CDR2 FYNNEI. This sequence joins TRBV2 and TRBJ2-3; maybe TRBD2 (6 bases). This sequence was found in a man between 18 and 29 years old with type 2 diabetes. The specimen was peripheral blood mononuclear cells (PBMCs). CDR3 loop: CASSGNGRTDTQYF. DNA of the CDR3: TGTGCCAGCAGTGGGAACGGGAGAACAGATACGCAGTATTTT.